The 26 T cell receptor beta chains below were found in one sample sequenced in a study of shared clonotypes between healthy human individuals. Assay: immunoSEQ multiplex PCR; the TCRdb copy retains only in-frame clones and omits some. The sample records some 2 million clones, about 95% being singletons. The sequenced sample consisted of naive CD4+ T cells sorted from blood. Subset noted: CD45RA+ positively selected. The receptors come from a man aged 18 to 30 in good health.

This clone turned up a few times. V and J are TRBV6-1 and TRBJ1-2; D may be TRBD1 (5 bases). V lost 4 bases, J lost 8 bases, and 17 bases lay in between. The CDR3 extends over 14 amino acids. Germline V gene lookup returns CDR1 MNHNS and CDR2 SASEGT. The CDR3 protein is CASSGLQGWGGYTF. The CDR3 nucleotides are TGTGCCAGCAGTGGCCTCCAGGGTTGGGGAGGCTACACCTTC.

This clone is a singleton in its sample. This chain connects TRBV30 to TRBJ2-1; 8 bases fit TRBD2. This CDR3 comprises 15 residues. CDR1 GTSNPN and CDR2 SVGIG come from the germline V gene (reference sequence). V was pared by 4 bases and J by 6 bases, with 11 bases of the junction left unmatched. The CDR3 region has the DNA TGTGCCTGGACCACCGCTAGCGGGTTACTCAATGAGCAGTTCTTC. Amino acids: CAWTTASGLLNEQFF. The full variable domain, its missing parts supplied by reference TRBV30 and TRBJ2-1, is SQTIHQWPATLVQPVGSPLSLECTVEGTSNPNLYWYRQAAGRGLQLLFYSVGIGQISSEVPQNLSASRPQDRQFILSSKKLLLSDSGFYLCAWTTASGLLNEQFFGPGTRLTVL.

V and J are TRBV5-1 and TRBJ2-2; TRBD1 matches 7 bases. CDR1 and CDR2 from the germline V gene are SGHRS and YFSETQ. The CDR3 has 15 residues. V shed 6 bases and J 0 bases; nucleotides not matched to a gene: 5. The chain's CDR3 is CASTGQAPNTGELFF. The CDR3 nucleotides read TGCGCCAGCACCGGACAGGCTCCGAACACCGGGGAGCTGTTTTTT.

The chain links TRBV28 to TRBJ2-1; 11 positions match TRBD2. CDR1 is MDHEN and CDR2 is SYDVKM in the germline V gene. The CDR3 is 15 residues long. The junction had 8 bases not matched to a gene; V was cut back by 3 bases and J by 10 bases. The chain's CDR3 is CASSLETSGAREQFF. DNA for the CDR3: TGTGCCAGCAGTTTGGAGACTAGCGGGGCTCGGGAGCAGTTCTTC.

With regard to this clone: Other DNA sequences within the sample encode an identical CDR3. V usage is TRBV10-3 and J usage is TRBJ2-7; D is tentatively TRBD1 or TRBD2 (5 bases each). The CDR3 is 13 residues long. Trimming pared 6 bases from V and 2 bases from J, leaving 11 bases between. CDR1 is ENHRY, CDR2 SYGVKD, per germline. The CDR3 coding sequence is TGTGCCATCAGCCCCGGGACCGCCTACGAGCAGTACTTC. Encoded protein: CAISPGTAYEQYF.

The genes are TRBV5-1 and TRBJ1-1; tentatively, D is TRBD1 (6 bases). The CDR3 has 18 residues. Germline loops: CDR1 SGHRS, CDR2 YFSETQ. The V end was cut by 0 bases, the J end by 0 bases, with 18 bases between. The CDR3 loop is CASSLVGETGFLNTEAFF. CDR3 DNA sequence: TGCGCCAGCAGCTTGGTAGGGGAGACAGGTTTTTTGAACACTGAAGCTTTCTTT.

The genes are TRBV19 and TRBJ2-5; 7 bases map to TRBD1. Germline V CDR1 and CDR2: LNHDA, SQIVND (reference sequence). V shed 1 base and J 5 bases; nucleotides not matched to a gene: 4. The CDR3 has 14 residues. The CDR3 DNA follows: TGTGCCAGTAGTATAGGAGGGGGCGCGGAGACCCAGTACTTC. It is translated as CASSIGGGAETQYF.

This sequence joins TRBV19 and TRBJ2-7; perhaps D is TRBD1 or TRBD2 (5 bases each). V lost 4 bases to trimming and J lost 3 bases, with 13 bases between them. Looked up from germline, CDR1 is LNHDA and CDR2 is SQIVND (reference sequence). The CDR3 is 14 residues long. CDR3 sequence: CASSTGANFYEQYF. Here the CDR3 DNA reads TGTGCCAGTAGTACCGGGGCCAACTTCTACGAGCAGTACTTC.

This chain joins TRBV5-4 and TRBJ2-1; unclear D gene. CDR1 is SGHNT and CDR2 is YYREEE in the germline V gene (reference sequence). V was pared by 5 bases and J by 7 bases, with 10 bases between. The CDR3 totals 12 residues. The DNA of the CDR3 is TGTGCCAGCAGTTCGGATCCAAATGAGCAGTTCTTC. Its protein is CASSSDPNEQFF.

Here the CDR3 DNA reads TGTGCCAGCACCCCAGGGGGCCAGCGAAACATTCAGTACTTC. As protein: CASTPGGQRNIQYF. J is TRBJ2-4 and V is TRBV6-5; TRBD1 matches at 8 bases. The V gene end was trimmed by 7 bases and the J gene end by 6 bases; junction bases not matched to a gene: 8. Germline CDR1 MNHEY, CDR2 SVGAGI. The CDR3 has 14 amino acids.

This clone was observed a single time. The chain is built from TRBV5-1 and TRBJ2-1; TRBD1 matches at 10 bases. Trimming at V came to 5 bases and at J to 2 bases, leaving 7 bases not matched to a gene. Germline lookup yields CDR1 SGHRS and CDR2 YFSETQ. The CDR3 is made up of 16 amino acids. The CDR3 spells CASRSSTGGPYNEQFF. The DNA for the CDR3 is TGCGCCAGCAGATCTTCGACAGGGGGCCCCTACAATGAGCAGTTCTTC.

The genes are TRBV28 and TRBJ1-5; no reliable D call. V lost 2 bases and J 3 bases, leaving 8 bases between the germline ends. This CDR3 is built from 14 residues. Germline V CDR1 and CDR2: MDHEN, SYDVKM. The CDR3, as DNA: TGTGCCAGCAGTTTAGACACGCTCAATCAGCCCCAGCATTTT. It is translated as CASSLDTLNQPQHF.

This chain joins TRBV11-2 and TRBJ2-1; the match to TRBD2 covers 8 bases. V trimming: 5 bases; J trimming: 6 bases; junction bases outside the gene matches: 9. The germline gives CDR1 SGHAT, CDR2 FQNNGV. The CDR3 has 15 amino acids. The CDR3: CASSPTGLAINEQFF. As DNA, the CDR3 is TGTGCCAGCAGCCCGACAGGACTAGCAATCAATGAGCAGTTCTTC. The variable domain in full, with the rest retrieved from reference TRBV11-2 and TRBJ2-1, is EAGVAQSPRYKIIEKRQSVAFWCNPISGHATLYWYQQILGQGPKLLIQFQNNGVVDDSQLPKDRFSAERLKGVDSTLKIQPAKLEDSAVYLCASSPTGLAINEQFFGPGTRLTVL.

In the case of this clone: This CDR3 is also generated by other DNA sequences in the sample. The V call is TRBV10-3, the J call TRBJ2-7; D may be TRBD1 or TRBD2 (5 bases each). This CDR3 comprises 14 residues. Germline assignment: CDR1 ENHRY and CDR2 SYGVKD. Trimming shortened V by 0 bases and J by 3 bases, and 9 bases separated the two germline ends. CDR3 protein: CAISESGTDYEQYF. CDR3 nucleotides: TGTGCCATCAGTGAGTCGGGGACCGACTACGAGCAGTACTTC.

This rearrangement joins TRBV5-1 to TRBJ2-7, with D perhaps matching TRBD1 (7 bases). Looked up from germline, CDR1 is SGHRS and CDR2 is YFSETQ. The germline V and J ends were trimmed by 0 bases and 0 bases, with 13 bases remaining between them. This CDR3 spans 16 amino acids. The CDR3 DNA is TGCGCCAGCAGCTTGGTCGGGGGACAGAGCTCCTACGAGCAGTACTTC. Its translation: CASSLVGGQSSYEQYF.

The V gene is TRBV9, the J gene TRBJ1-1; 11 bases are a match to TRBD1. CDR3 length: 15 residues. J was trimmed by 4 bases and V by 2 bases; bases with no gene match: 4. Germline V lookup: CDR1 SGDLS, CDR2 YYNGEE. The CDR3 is CASSVLGTGGTEAFF. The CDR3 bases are TGTGCCAGCAGCGTGTTGGGGACAGGGGGCACTGAAGCTTTCTTT.

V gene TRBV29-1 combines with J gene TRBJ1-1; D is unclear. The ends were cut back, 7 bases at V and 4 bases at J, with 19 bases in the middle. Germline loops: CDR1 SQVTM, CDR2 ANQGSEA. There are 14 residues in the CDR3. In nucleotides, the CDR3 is TGCAGCGCAAACCGGGATTTCGGCGGCACTGAAGCTTTCTTT. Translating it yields CSANRDFGGTEAFF.

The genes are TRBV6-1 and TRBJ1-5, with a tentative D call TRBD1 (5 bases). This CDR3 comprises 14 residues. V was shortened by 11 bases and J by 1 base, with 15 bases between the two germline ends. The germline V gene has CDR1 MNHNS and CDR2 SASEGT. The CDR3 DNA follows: TGTGCCCCCAGGCCGGGGGAGAGCAATCAGCCCCAGCATTTT. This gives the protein CAPRPGESNQPQHF.

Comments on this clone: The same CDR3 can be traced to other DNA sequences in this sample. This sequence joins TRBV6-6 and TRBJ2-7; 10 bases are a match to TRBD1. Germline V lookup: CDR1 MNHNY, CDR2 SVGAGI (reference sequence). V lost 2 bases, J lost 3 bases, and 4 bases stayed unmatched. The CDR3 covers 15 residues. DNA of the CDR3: TGTGCCAGCAGTTACCGGGACAGGGGTAGCTACGAGCAGTACTTC. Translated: CASSYRDRGSYEQYF.

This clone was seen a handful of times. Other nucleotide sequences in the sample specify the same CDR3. CDR3 loop: CASSSQGNTEAFF. In DNA form, the CDR3 reads TGTGCCAGCAGCTCCCAGGGGAACACTGAAGCTTTCTTT. The chain carries TRBV7-9 and TRBJ1-1; D is perhaps TRBD1 (5 bases). V lost 4 bases, J lost 1 base, and 7 bases lay in between. The V gene's germline CDR1 is SEHNR and CDR2 FQNEAQ (reference sequence). The CDR3 runs to 13 residues.

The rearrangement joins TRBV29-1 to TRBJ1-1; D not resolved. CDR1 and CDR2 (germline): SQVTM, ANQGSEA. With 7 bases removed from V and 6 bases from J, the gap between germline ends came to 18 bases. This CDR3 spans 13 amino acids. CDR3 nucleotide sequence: TGCAGCGCCTTAACCTTTCTTTCTGCTGAAGCTTTCTTT. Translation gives CSALTFLSAEAFF.

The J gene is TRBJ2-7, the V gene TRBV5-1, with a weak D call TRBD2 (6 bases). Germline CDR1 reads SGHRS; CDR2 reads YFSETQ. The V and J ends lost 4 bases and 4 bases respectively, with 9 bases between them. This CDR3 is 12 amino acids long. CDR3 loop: CASSNGGYEQYF. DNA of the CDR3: TGCGCCAGCAGCAATGGAGGGTACGAGCAGTACTTC.

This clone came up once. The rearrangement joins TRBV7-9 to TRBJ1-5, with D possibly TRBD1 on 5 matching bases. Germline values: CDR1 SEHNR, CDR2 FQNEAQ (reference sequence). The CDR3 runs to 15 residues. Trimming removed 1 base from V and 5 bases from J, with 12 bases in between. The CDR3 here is CASSLGGPTDQPQHF. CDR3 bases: TGTGCCAGCAGCTTAGGGGGCCCGACAGATCAGCCCCAGCATTTT.

The CDR3 DNA sequence: TGTGCCAGCAGTTATGATTGGGTTGGGGCCAACGTCCTGACTTTC. Translation gives CASSYDWVGANVLTF. The chain joins TRBV6-5 to TRBJ2-6; D gene ambiguous. Germline loops: CDR1 MNHEY, CDR2 SVGAGI. This CDR3 spans 15 amino acids. Trimming stripped 3 bases from V and 3 bases from J, with 9 bases between.

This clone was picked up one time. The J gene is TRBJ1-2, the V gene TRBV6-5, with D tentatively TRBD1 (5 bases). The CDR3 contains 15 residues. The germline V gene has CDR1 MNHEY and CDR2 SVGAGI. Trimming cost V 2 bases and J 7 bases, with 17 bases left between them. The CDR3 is CASSYDWGVYSGYTF. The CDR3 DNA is TGTGCCAGCAGTTACGACTGGGGCGTTTATAGTGGCTACACCTTC.

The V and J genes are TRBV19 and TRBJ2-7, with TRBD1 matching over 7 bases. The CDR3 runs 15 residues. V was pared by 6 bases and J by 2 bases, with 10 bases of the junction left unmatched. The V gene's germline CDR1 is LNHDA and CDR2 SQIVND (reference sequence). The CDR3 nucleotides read TGTGCCAGTAGCTCACCGGGACAGCTAGCCTACGAGCAGTACTTC. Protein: CASSSPGQLAYEQYF.